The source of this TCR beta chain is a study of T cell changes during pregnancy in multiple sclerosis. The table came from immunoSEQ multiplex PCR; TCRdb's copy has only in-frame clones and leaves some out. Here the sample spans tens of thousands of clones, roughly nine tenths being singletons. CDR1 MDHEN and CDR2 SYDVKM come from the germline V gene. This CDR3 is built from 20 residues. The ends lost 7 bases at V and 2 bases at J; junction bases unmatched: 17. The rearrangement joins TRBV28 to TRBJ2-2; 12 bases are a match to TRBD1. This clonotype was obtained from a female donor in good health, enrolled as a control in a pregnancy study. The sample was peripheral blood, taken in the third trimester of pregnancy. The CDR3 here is CASKTSIRDRGRFNTGELFF. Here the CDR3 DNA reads TGTGCCAGCAAAACCAGTATCCGGGACAGGGGGCGTTTTAACACCGGGGAGCTGTTTTTT. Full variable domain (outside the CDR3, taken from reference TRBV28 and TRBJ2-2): DVKVTQSSRYLVKRTGEKVFLECVQDMDHENMFWYRQDPGLGLRLIYFSYDVKMKEKGDIPEGYSVSREKKERFSLILESASTNQTSMYLCASKTSIRDRGRFNTGELFFGEGSRLTVL.